The rows below give T cell receptor beta chains drawn from one sample of a study of T cell responses to AZD1222 COVID-19 vaccine. Produced via immunoSEQ multiplex PCR; TCRdb's table is partial and in-frame only. The sample records about 140,000 clones, about 91% being singletons. The specimen comprised peripheral blood, sampled 28 days after the second AZD1222 dose. The origin of the receptors is an adult who received the AZD1222 COVID-19 vaccine. Each CDR3 is given with its conserved first and last residue. The D gene is left open where the match is weak. Not all rows give a size; the values are once, few, many and, for expanded clones, a class.

D	length	V	size	J	CDR3	DNA
.	16	TRBV23-1	.	TRBJ1-2	CASPTTSGTHNYGYTF	TGCGCCAGCCCCACGACCTCCGGTACCCATAACTATGGCTACACCTTC
.	13	TRBV6-6	.	TRBJ2-7	CASSYRGVGEQYF	TGTGCCAGCAGTTACAGAGGTGTCGGCGAGCAGTACTTC
.	18	TRBV7-6	.	TRBJ2-1	CASSLLGLLASSYNEQFF	TGTGCCAGCAGCTTATTAGGTTTACTAGCTAGCTCCTACAATGAGCAGTTCTTC
.	11	TRBV20-1	.	TRBJ1-3	CRTNSGNTIYF	TGCAGGACCAACTCTGGAAACACCATATATTTT
.	14	TRBV5-1	once	TRBJ1-2	CASSYTGANYGYTF	TGCGCCAGCAGTTATACCGGGGCGAACTATGGCTACACCTTC
.	15	TRBV3-1/TRBV3-2	few	TRBJ1-1	CASSDRVIGNTEAFF	TGTGCCAGCAGCGATAGGGTAATCGGGAACACTGAAGCTTTCTTT
.	14	TRBV9	.	TRBJ2-2	CASSVLVDTGELFF	TGTGCCAGCAGCGTATTGGTGGACACCGGGGAGCTGTTTTTT
.	13	TRBV2	.	TRBJ2-3	CASSGTATDTQYF	TGTGCCAGCAGTGGGACAGCGACAGATACGCAGTATTTT
.	14	TRBV19	.	TRBJ2-5	CASSMASYQETQYF	TGTGCCAGTAGTATGGCTTCTTACCAAGAGACCCAGTACTTC
TRBD1	15	TRBV2	.	TRBJ1-2	CATTRGGQGPDGYTF	TGTGCCACCACCCGAGGAGGACAGGGACCAGATGGCTACACCTTC
TRBD2	16	TRBV13	.	TRBJ2-3	CASSLGTSGSIDTQYF	TGTGCCAGCAGCTTAGGGACTAGCGGGAGTATAGATACGCAGTATTTT
TRBD1	16	TRBV6-6	.	TRBJ1-1	CASSSADGQGGTEAFF	TGTGCCAGCAGTTCTGCCGACGGACAGGGAGGCACTGAAGCTTTCTTT
TRBD1	14	TRBV6-5	.	TRBJ1-2	CASRASTGVYGYTF	TGTGCCAGCCGCGCCTCGACAGGGGTCTATGGCTACACCTTC
TRBD1	15	TRBV18	.	TRBJ1-5	CASSSQGQGNQPQHF	TGTGCCAGCTCATCCCAGGGACAGGGAAATCAGCCCCAGCATTTT
TRBD1	15	TRBV5-4	.	TRBJ1-2	CASSDPGTASYGYTF	TGTGCCAGCAGCGACCCGGGGACAGCATCCTATGGCTACACCTTC
.	11	TRBV6-2/TRBV6-3	.	TRBJ2-7	CASSDWYEQYF	TGTGCCAGCAGTGACTGGTACGAGCAGTACTTC
.	15	TRBV5-1	.	TRBJ2-1	CASSLGVVGLDEQFF	TGCGCCAGCAGCTTGGGGGTTGTGGGTTTGGATGAGCAGTTCTTC